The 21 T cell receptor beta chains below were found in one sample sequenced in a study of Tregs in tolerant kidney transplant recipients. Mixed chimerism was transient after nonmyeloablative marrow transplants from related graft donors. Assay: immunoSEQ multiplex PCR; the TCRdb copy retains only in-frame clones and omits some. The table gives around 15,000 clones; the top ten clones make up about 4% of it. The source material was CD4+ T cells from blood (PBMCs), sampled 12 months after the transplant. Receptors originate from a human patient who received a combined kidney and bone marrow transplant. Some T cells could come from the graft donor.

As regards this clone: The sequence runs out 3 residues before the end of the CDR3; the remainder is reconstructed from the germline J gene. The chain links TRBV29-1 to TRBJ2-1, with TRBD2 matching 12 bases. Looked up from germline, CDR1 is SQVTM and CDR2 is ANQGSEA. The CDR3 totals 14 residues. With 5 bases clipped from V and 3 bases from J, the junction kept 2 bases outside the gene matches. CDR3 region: CSVKTSGSYNEQFF. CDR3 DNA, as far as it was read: TGCAGCGTTAAGACTAGCGGGAGCTACAATGAG.

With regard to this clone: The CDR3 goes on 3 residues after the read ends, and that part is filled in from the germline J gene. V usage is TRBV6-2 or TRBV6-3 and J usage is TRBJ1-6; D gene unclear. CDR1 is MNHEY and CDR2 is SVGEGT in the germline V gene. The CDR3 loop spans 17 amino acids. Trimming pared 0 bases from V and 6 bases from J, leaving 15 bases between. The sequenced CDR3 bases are TGTGCCAGCAGTTACTCGAAGCTCGGCGGGGTTAATTCACCC. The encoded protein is CASSYSKLGGVNSP. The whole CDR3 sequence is CASSYSKLGGVNSPLHF.

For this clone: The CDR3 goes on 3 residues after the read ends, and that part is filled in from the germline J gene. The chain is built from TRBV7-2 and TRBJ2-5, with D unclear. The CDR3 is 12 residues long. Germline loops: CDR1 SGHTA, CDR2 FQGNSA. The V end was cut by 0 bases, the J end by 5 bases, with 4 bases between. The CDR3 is CASSLARETQYF. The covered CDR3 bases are TGTGCCAGCAGCTTAGCGAGGGAGACC.

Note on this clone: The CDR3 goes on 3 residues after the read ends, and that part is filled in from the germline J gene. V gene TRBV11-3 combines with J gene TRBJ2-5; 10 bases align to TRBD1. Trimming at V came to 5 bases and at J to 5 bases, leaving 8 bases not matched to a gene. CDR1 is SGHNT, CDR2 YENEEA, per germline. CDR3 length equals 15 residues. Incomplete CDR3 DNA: TGTGCCAGCAGCGCCCGACAGGGACAGGGGGAGACC. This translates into CASSARQGQGET. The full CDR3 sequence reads CASSARQGQGETQYF. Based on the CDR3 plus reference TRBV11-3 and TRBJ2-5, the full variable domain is EAGVVQSPRYKIIEKKQPVAFWCNPISGHNTLYWYLQNLGQGPELLIRYENEEAVDDSQLPKDRFSAERLKGVDSTLKIQPAELGDSAVYLCASSARQGQGETQYFGPGTRLLVL.

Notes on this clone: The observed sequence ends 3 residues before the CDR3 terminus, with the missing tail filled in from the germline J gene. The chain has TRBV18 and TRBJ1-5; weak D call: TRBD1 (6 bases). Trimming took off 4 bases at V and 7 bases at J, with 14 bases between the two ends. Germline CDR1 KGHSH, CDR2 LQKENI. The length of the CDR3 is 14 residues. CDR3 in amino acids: CASSLYRDQQPQHF. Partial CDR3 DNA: TGTGCCAGCTCACTTTACAGGGACCAACAGCCC. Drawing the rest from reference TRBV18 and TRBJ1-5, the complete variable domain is NAGVMQNPRHLVRRRGQEARLRCSPMKGHSHVYWYRQLPEEGLKFMVYLQKENIIDESGMPKERFSAEFPKEGPSILRIQQVVRGDSAAYFCASSLYRDQQPQHFGDGTRLSIL.

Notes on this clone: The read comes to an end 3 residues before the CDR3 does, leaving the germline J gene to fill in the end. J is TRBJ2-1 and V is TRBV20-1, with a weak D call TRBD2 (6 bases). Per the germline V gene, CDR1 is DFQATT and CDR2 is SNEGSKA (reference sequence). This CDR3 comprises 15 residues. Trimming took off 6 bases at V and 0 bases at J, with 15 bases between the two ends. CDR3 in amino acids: CSARRAGSSYNEQFF. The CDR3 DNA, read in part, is TGCAGTGCCAGAAGGGCGGGGAGCTCCTACAATGAG.

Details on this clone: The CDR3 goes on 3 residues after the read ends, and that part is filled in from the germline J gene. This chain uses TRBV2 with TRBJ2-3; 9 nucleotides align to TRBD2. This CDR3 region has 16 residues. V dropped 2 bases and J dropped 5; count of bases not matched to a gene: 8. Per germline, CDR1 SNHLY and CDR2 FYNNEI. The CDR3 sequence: CASSEWLAGPLDTQYF. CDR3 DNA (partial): TGTGCCAGCAGTGAATGGCTAGCGGGACCTTTAGATACG.

This CDR3 reads CATEGGRAGDTQYF. CDR3 DNA, as far as it was read: TGTGCCACCGAGGGCGGGAGGGCCGGGGATACG. V usage is TRBV19 and J usage is TRBJ2-3; the match to TRBD2 covers 9 bases. The CDR3 goes on 3 residues after the read ends, and that part is filled in from the germline J gene. From germline, CDR1 is LNHDA and CDR2 SQIVND (reference sequence). The V gene end was trimmed by 10 bases and the J gene end by 6 bases; junction bases not matched to a gene: 11. The CDR3 runs to 14 residues.

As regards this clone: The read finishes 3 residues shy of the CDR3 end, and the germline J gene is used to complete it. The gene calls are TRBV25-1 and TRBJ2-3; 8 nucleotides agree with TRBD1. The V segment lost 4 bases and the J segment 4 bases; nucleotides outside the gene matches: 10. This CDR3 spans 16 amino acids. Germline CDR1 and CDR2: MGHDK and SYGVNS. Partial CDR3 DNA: TGTGCCAGCAGTGCTTCCTTTCAGGGGGCCGCAGATACG. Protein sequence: CASSASFQGAADT. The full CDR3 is CASSASFQGAADTQYF.

The CDR3 spells CASGRDSHTDTQYF. CDR3 DNA, as far as it was read: TGTGCTAGTGGTCGGGACAGTCACACAGATACG. The rearrangement links TRBV12-5 to TRBJ2-3; 7 bases agree with TRBD1. Read data end 3 residues before the CDR3 end; the end is taken from the germline J gene. J gave up 2 bases and V 5 bases, and 4 bases lay outside the gene matches. The CDR3 consists of 14 residues. CDR1 is LGHNT, CDR2 FRNRAP, per germline.

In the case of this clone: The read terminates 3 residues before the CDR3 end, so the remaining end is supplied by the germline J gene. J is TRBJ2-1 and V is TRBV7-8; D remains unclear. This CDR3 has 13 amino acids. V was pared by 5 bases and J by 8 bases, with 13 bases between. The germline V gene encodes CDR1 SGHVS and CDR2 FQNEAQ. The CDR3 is CASSPPRSDEQFF. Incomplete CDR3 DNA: TGTGCCAGCAGCCCACCACGGTCCGATGAG.

The sequenced CDR3 bases are TGCAGTGCTGGTCAGGGGACAGCTAATAATTCACCC. Its translation is CSAGQGTANNSP. In full, the CDR3 is CSAGQGTANNSPLHF. The V gene is TRBV20-1, the J gene TRBJ1-6; 7 bases agree with TRBD1. The read stops 3 residues short of the end of the CDR3; the missing end is completed from the germline J gene. Germline values: CDR1 DFQATT, CDR2 SNEGSKA (reference sequence). J gave up 5 bases and V 5 bases, and 9 bases lay outside the gene matches. This CDR3 is 15 amino acids long.

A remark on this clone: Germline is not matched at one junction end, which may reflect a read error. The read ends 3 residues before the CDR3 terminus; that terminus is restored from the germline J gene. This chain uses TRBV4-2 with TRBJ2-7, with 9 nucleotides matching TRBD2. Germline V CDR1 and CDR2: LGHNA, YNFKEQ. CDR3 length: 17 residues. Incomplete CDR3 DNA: TGCGCCAGCAGCCAAGATTCCCCACTAGCGGGTCCCTACGAG. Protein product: CASSQDSPLAGPYE. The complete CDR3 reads CASSQDSPLAGPYEQYF.

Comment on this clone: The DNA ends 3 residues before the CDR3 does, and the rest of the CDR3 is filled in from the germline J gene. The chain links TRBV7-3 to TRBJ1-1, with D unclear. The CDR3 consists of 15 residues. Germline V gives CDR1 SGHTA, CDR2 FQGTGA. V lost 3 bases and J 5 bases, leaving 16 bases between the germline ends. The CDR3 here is CASSLTRPGRTEAFF. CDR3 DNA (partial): TGTGCCAGCAGCTTGACCCGCCCGGGGAGGACTGAA.

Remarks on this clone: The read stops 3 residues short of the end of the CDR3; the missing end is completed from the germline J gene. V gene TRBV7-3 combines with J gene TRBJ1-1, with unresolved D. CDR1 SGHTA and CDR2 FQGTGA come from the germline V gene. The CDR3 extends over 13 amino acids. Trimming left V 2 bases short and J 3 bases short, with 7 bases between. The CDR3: CASSLQQDTEAFF. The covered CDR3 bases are TGTGCCAGCAGCTTACAACAAGACACTGAA.

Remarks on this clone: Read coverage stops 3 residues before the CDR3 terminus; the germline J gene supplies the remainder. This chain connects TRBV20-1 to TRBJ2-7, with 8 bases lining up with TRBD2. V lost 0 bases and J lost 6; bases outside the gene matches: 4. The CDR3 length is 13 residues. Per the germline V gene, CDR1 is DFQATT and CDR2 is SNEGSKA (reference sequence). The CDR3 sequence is CSARDGGRLEQYF. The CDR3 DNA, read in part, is TGCAGTGCTAGAGATGGCGGGAGGCTCGAG.

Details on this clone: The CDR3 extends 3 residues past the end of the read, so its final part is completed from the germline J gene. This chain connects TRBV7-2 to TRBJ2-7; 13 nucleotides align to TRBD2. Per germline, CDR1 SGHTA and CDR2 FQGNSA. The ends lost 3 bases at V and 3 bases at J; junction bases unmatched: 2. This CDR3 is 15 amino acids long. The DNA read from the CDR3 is TGTGCCAGCAGCTTCGGACTAGCGGGAGTCTACGAG. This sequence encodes CASSFGLAGVYE. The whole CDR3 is CASSFGLAGVYEQYF.

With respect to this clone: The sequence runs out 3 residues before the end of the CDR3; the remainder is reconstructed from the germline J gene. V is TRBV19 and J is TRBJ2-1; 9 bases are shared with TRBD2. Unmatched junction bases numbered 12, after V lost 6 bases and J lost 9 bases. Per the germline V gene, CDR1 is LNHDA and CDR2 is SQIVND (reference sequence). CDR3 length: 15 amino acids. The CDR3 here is CASRTPGLAESEQFF. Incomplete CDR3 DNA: TGTGCCAGTAGAACCCCGGGACTAGCAGAAAGTGAG.

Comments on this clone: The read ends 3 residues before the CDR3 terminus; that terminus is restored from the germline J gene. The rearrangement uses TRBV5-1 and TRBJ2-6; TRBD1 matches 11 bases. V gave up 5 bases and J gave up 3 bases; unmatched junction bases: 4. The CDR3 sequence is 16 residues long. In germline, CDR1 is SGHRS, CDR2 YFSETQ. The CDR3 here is CASRRTGGSGANVLTF. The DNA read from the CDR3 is TGCGCCAGCAGGAGGACAGGGGGCAGTGGGGCCAACGTC.

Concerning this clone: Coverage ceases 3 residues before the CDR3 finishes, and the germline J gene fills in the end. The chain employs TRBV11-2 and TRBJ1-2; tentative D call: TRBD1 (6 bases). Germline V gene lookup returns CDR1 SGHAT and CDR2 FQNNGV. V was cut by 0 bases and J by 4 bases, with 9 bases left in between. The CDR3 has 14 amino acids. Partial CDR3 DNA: TGTGCCAGCAGCTTAGAAAACAGGGCCTATGGC. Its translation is CASSLENRAYG. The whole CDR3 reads CASSLENRAYGYTF.

Incomplete CDR3 DNA: TGCAGTGCTGGGGCCCACCGGGGGACTGAA. Translation: CSAGAHRGTE. The full CDR3 is CSAGAHRGTEAFF. J is TRBJ1-1 and V is TRBV20-1; D is perhaps TRBD1 (5 bases). The read comes to an end 3 residues before the CDR3 does, leaving the germline J gene to fill in the end. The CDR3 runs 13 residues. The V and J ends lost 5 bases and 5 bases respectively, with 15 bases between them. Per the germline V gene, CDR1 is DFQATT and CDR2 is SNEGSKA (reference sequence).